The 28 T cell receptor beta chains given below trace back to one sample, sequenced in a study of metastatic and nonmetastatic thyroid tumors. Until they underwent thyroid surgery, no patient had received any treatment. TCRdb re-called clones from the PCR reads using MiXCR. This sample has about 93,000 clones; around 7.8% occur once, and the top ten carry 8.8%. Sequencing was done on a sample of blood. Receptors originate from a female donor with papillary thyroid cancer or a benign thyroid nodule (not recorded which). Some clones in this sample may be carry-over from other donors' samples.

This clone was seen many times. V usage is TRBV6-1 and J usage is TRBJ2-1; 7 positions match TRBD1. This CDR3 comprises 15 residues. Losses at the gene ends were 4 bases for V and 2 bases for J; bases not matched to a gene: 5. From germline, CDR1 is MNHNS and CDR2 SASEGT. The CDR3 region has the DNA TGTGCCAGCAGTGCCCGGACAGGACCCTACAATGAGCAGTTCTTC. This encodes CASSARTGPYNEQFF.

Remarks on this clone: This sample also contains other DNA sequences that code for the same CDR3. The chain joins TRBV20-1 to TRBJ2-3; D is possibly TRBD2 (7 bases). CDR1 is DFQATT and CDR2 is SNEGSKA in the germline V gene (reference sequence). The CDR3 loop spans 15 amino acids. The V end was cut by 5 bases, the J end by 4 bases, with 19 bases between. CDR3 in amino acids: CSAPKGGAGADTQYF. The CDR3, as DNA: TGCAGTGCTCCGAAGGGGGGGGCCGGGGCAGATACGCAGTATTTT.

The rearrangement links TRBV5-1 to TRBJ2-7; TRBD2 agrees at 11 bases. Germline V gene data show CDR1 as SGHRS and CDR2 as YFSETQ. With V trimmed by 1 base and J by 5 bases, 5 bases remained unmatched. CDR3 length equals 15 residues. CDR3 loop: CASSLTSGSVNEQYF. The DNA of the CDR3 is TGCGCCAGCAGCTTGACTAGCGGGAGCGTCAACGAGCAGTACTTC.

In its sample, this clone was seen many times. This chain uses TRBV5-1 with TRBJ2-5, with D uncertain. Germline V gene data show CDR1 as SGHRS and CDR2 as YFSETQ. The CDR3 loop spans 15 amino acids. V shed 4 bases and J shed 5 bases, with 18 bases lying between them. CDR3 region: CASSPRASSLETQYF. CDR3 DNA: TGCGCCAGCAGCCCCCGGGCCTCCTCCCTGGAGACCCAGTACTTC.

The sample holds many counts of this clone. J is TRBJ2-7 and V is TRBV3-1, with D perhaps matching TRBD2 (6 bases). V was clipped by 4 bases and J by 0 bases, with 22 bases between them. The CDR3 runs to 18 residues. Germline CDR1 is LGHDT and CDR2 is YNNKEL (reference sequence). CDR3 amino acids: CASSRTSPAGTSSYEQYF. DNA of the CDR3: TGTGCCAGCAGCCGTACCTCCCCCGCGGGGACCAGCTCCTACGAGCAGTACTTC.

J is TRBJ2-7 and V is TRBV4-1; TRBD2 is a possible D gene (5 bases). This CDR3 is built from 13 residues. V shed 4 bases and J shed 4 bases, with 11 bases lying between them. The germline CDR1 and CDR2 sequences are MGHRA and YSYEKL. The CDR3 region is CASSPSSGYEQYF. The CDR3 nucleotides are TGCGCCAGCAGCCCGTCATCGGGATACGAGCAGTACTTC.

The sample holds many counts of this clone. The J gene is TRBJ2-5, the V gene TRBV4-1; D is undetermined. CDR1 MGHRA and CDR2 YSYEKL come from the germline V gene. Trimming took off 4 bases at V and 2 bases at J, with 11 bases between the two ends. The CDR3 covers 14 residues. The chain's CDR3 is CASSLPATQETQYF. The DNA of the CDR3 is TGCGCCAGCAGCCTCCCGGCCACACAAGAGACCCAGTACTTC.

This clone has at least ten counts. V usage is TRBV7-9 and J usage is TRBJ2-5; D is ambiguous. Deletions cut 6 bases from V and 5 bases from J, with 10 bases between. The CDR3 runs to 12 residues. Germline V gene lookup returns CDR1 SEHNR and CDR2 FQNEAQ (reference sequence). CDR3 amino acids: CASRDIGETQYF. As DNA, the CDR3 is TGTGCCAGCAGAGATATCGGGGAGACCCAGTACTTC.

This clone was seen a handful of times. The chain employs TRBV6-1 and TRBJ1-5; D unclear. CDR3 length: 13 residues. The V gene lost 4 bases and the J gene lost 1 base, with 5 bases spanning the gap. Germline V gives CDR1 MNHNS, CDR2 SASEGT. CDR3 DNA sequence: TGTGCCAGCAGTGGGGTAAGCAATCAGCCCCAGCATTTT. As protein: CASSGVSNQPQHF.

This clone appeared many times. The rearrangement joins TRBV6-1 to TRBJ1-1; no reliable D call. Germline CDR1 and CDR2: MNHNS and SASEGT. This CDR3 region has 12 residues. V dropped 6 bases and J dropped 4 bases, with 9 bases sitting between them. The CDR3 DNA reads as TGTGCCAGCAGCCCGGACGGCACTGAAGCTTTCTTT. Translation: CASSPDGTEAFF.

The table lists this clone with many counts. The genes are TRBV6-5 and TRBJ1-5; D gene ambiguous. Germline V lookup: CDR1 MNHEY, CDR2 SVGAGI. V shed 0 bases and J shed 5 bases, with 11 bases lying between them. This CDR3 has 15 residues. The DNA of the CDR3 is TGTGCCAGCAGTTACTCGCAGTCCTCTCATCAGCCCCAGCATTTT. This sequence encodes CASSYSQSSHQPQHF.

This clone was counted many times. This may come from a read error, since a much larger clone is one base off. Within the sample, other DNA sequences also encode this same CDR3. The chain carries TRBV11-3 and TRBJ2-1; D perhaps matches TRBD1 (6 bases). V was trimmed by 6 bases and J by 7 bases, leaving 13 bases between them. CDR3 length equals 13 residues. The germline gives CDR1 SGHNT, CDR2 YENEEA. The CDR3 is CASSTQGRNEQFF. DNA of the CDR3: TGTGCCAGCAGTACCCAGGGGCGGAATGAGCAGTTCTTC.

This clone was seen repeatedly, ten times or more. The chain links TRBV7-3 to TRBJ1-2, with 7 bases aligning to TRBD1. V lost 8 bases and J lost 0; bases outside the gene matches: 9. CDR3 length: 15 residues. Germline V gene data show CDR1 as SGHTA and CDR2 as FQGTGA. The CDR3 coding sequence is TGTGCCAGCGGTCGGGCAGGGGGGGCTAACTATGGCTACACCTTC. It yields the protein CASGRAGGANYGYTF.

In its sample, this clone was seen many times. The chain uses TRBV3-1 and TRBJ2-5, with a weak D call TRBD1 (6 bases). Trimming shortened V by 0 bases and J by 2 bases, and 16 bases separated the two germline ends. The CDR3 length is 17 residues. The germline V gene has CDR1 LGHDT and CDR2 YNNKEL (reference sequence). CDR3: CASSQESQGRWQETQYF. The CDR3 DNA reads TGTGCCAGCAGCCAAGAATCGCAGGGGAGATGGCAAGAGACCCAGTACTTC.

This clone was seen ten or more times. The rearrangement uses TRBV3-1 and TRBJ2-3; 7 positions agree with TRBD2. Germline values: CDR1 LGHDT, CDR2 YNNKEL (reference sequence). V shed 0 bases, J shed 10 bases, and the junction held 1 base outside the gene matches. The CDR3 runs to 12 residues. For the CDR3, the DNA is TGTGCCAGCAGCCAAGATCTAGCGGCGCAGTATTTT. It codes for CASSQDLAAQYF.

The sample holds one count of this clone. A much bigger clone sits one base away, suggesting this may be a read error. This chain uses TRBV5-6 with TRBJ2-7; D assignment may be TRBD1 or TRBD2 (5 bases each). This CDR3 region has 12 residues. Germline CDR1 and CDR2: SGHDT and YYEEEE. The CDR3 DNA follows: TGTGCCATCAGCTTGTGGGGGTCCGAGCAGTACTTC. Amino acid sequence: CAISLWGSEQYF.

The sample holds many counts of this clone. The J gene is TRBJ2-5, the V gene TRBV6-4; 8 bases map to TRBD2. Looked up from germline, CDR1 is MRHNA and CDR2 is SNTAGT. The CDR3 has 14 amino acids. Trimming at V came to 3 bases and at J to 2 bases, leaving 2 bases not matched to a gene. The CDR3 DNA follows: TGTGCCAGCAGTGATGAGCGGGGGCAAGAGACCCAGTACTTC. Translation gives CASSDERGQETQYF.

This clone was counted a few times. V gene TRBV6-1 combines with J gene TRBJ2-3; the D is unclear. Trimming stripped 4 bases from V and 2 bases from J, with 7 bases between. CDR3 size: 13 residues. The V gene's germline CDR1 is MNHNS and CDR2 SASEGT. CDR3 sequence (DNA): TGTGCCAGCAGTGCAGACTTCACAGATACGCAGTATTTT. Residues: CASSADFTDTQYF.

Only a few counts were recorded for this clone. It may be a read error: a sequence one base away is much more abundant. The CDR3 does not end in the conserved phenylalanine or tryptophan, so this is likely a read error. The chain joins TRBV12-3 or TRBV12-4 to TRBJ1-1; TRBD1 is a possible D gene (6 bases). The germline V and J ends were trimmed by 6 bases and 0 bases, with 20 bases remaining between them. The CDR3 runs 17 residues. In nucleotides, the CDR3 is TGTGCCAGCAGCCCTCGCCAGGGGCGCTGGATGAACACTGAAGCTTTCCTT. Amino acid sequence: CASSPRQGRWMNTEAFL.

This clone appeared many times. The rearrangement joins TRBV3-1 to TRBJ2-2; 10 positions match TRBD1. The trim removed 4 bases at V and 3 bases at J, leaving 2 bases unmatched. The CDR3 loop spans 15 amino acids. CDR1 and CDR2 from the germline V gene are LGHDT and YNNKEL (reference sequence). The CDR3 DNA sequence: TGTGCCAGCAGCCTGACAGGGGGCTACACCGGGGAGCTGTTTTTT. This codes for CASSLTGGYTGELFF.

There are many counts of this clone. This chain connects TRBV5-1 to TRBJ1-1, with D possibly TRBD1 on 6 matching bases. V gave up 3 bases and J gave up 0 bases, with 9 bases separating them. Germline loops: CDR1 SGHRS, CDR2 YFSETQ. The CDR3 consists of 14 residues. The CDR3 spells CASSSGTLNTEAFF. The CDR3 DNA reads TGCGCCAGCAGCTCCGGGACACTGAACACTGAAGCTTTCTTT.

With respect to this clone: The junction departs from the called germline gene at one end, perhaps through a read error. The chain is built from TRBV5-1 and TRBJ2-5, with 7 bases matching TRBD2. The CDR3 spans 14 residues. Germline CDR1 SGHRS, CDR2 YFSETQ. CDR3 protein: CAGSRWGGQETQYF. Written as DNA, the CDR3 is TGCGCCGGCAGCAGGTGGGGGGGACAAGAGACCCAGTACTTC.

This clone appeared once. CDR3 DNA sequence: TGTGCCAGCAGCCAAGCCGGGACAGGGCTTTACGGCTACACCTTC. It is translated as CASSQAGTGLYGYTF. This chain connects TRBV3-1 to TRBJ1-2, with 9 bases identical to TRBD1. Germline trimming cut 1 base from V and 8 bases from J; bases unmatched to any gene: 8. Germline V gene sequence: CDR1 LGHDT, CDR2 YNNKEL (reference sequence). This CDR3 has 15 residues.

There are many counts of this clone. The chain combines TRBV6-1 with TRBJ2-2; TRBD2 matches at 13 bases. The CDR3 runs 16 residues. Germline lookup yields CDR1 MNHNS and CDR2 SASEGT. With V trimmed by 6 bases and J by 8 bases, 9 bases remained unmatched. The CDR3 region has the DNA TGTGCCAGCAGCCTGACTAGCGGGGGGCTAGGTGGGGAGCTGTTTTTT. Amino acid sequence: CASSLTSGGLGGELFF.

This clone appeared many times. The gene calls are TRBV4-1 and TRBJ1-2; 7 bases are a match to TRBD1. CDR1 is MGHRA and CDR2 is YSYEKL in the germline V gene. The CDR3 length is 13 residues. J lost 13 bases, V lost 4 bases, and 12 bases had no gene match. In DNA, the CDR3 is TGCGCCAGCAGCCCCAACCGGGACAGACACCTCACCTTC. Its translation: CASSPNRDRHLTF.

This clone was seen many times. The CDR3 DNA reads as TGCAGTGCGGGACAGATGGCCTACAATGAGCAGTTCTTC. It specifies CSAGQMAYNEQFF. This rearrangement joins TRBV20-1 to TRBJ2-1, with 7 bases fitting TRBD1. CDR3 length: 13 residues. Losses at the gene ends were 6 bases for V and 2 bases for J; bases not matched to a gene: 4. Germline V CDR1 and CDR2: DFQATT, SNEGSKA (reference sequence).

There are a few counts of this clone. The junction does not match germline at one end; this may be a read error. The CDR3 is CANSSGTGSGYTF. The CDR3, as DNA: TGTGCCAACAGCTCCGGGACAGGGTCAGGCTACACCTTC. The chain has TRBV11-2 and TRBJ1-2; 9 nucleotides agree with TRBD1. CDR1 SGHAT and CDR2 FQNNGV come from the germline V gene. The length of the CDR3 is 13 residues.

This clone was seen a handful of times. The chain has TRBV7-9 and TRBJ2-1, with 9 bases matching TRBD1. The germline gives CDR1 SEHNR, CDR2 FQNEAQ (reference sequence). Losses at the gene ends were 6 bases for V and 8 bases for J; bases not matched to a gene: 8. The CDR3 runs to 14 residues. This CDR3 is CASRDGQGIDEQFF. DNA of the CDR3: TGTGCCAGCAGGGATGGACAGGGGATCGATGAGCAGTTCTTC.